This T cell receptor beta chain was obtained from a study of blood T cell repertoires in COVID-19. Original processing methods: Nucleated cell counts were estimated from reference gene primer amplification. The method was immunoSEQ multiplex PCR; TCRdb's version includes in-frame clones alone and lacks a portion of them. The V and J calls and clone size are taken from that table; D and trimming were inferred from the DNA. In the table there are 200,000 to 250,000 clones, roughly 87% of which are singletons. There are 12 residues in the CDR3. V was shortened by 5 bases and J by 6 bases, with 9 bases between the two germline ends. This study enrolled people aged roughly 18 to 89 from around 26 US geographic areas.

V gene TRBV12-3 or TRBV12-4 combines with J gene TRBJ2-3; D uncertain. This sequence was found in a man between 18 and 35 years old with acute COVID-19. The sample taken for sequencing was PBMCs or T cells enriched from blood (not recorded which). CDR3 residues: CASSVWADTQYF. CDR3 in DNA: TGTGCCAGCAGTGTTTGGGCCGATACGCAGTATTTT.